This T cell receptor (beta chain) was sequenced during a study of blood T cell repertoires in COVID-19. Study-level information: The cDNA or gDNA used as material had been derived from T cells, B-cell-depleted T cells, or PBMCs.

Per the original methods: It was from reference gene primer amplification that nucleated cell counts were estimated. Here immunoSEQ multiplex PCR was the method, and the copy in TCRdb shows in-frame clones only, minus some. That table gives V, J and clone size, and the DNA gave D and trimming. The data show 95,000 to 110,000 clones, about 90% seen once. Trimming removed 6 bases from V and 2 bases from J, with 10 bases in between. Germline lookup yields CDR1 LNHDA and CDR2 SQIVND (reference sequence). The CDR3 extends over 13 amino acids. The receptor's source is a woman under 40 with acute or convalescent COVID-19. The sequenced material came from peripheral blood. J is TRBJ1-1 and V is TRBV19, with D possibly TRBD1 on 5 matching bases. CDR3 DNA sequence: TGTGCCAGTAGCCTGACAGAAAACACTGAAGCTTTCTTT. Translation gives CASSLTENTEAFF.